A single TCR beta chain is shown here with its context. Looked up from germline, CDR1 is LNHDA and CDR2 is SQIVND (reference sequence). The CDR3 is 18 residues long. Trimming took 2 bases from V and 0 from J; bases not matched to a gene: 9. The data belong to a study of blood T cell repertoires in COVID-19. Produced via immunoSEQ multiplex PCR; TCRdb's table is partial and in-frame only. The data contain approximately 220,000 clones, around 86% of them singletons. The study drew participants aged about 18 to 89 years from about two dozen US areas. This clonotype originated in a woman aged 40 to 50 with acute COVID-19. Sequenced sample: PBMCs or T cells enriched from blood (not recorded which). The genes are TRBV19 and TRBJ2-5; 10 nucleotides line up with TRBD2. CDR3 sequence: CASSIRASGSGYQETQYF. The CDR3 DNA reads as TGTGCCAGTAGTATAAGGGCTAGCGGGAGTGGGTACCAAGAGACCCAGTACTTC.